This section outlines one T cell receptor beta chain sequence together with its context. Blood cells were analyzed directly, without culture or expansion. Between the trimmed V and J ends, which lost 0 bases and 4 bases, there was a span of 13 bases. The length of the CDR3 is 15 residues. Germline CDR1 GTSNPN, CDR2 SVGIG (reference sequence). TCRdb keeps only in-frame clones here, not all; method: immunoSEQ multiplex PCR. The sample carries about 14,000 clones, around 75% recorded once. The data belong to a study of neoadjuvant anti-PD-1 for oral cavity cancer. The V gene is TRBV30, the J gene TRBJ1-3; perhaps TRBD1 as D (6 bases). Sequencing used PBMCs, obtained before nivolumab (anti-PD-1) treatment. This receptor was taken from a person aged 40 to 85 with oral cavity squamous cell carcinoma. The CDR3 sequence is CAWSVQTGHGNTIYF. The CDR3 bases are TGTGCCTGGAGTGTACAAACAGGGCACGGAAACACCATATATTTT.